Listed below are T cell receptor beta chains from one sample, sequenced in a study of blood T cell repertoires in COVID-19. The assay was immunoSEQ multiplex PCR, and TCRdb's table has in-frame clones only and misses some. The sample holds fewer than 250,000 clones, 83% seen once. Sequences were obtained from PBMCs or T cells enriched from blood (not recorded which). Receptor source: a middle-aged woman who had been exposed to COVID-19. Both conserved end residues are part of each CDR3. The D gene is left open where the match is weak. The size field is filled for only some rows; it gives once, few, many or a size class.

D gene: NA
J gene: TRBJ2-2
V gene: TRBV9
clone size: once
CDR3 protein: CASSPRTGTRTGELFF
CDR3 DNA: TGTGCCAGCAGCCCCCGGACTGGGACTCGAACCGGGGAGCTGTTTTTT

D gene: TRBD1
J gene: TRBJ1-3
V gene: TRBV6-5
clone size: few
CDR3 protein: CASSTGEYSGNTIYF
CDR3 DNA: TGTGCCAGCAGTACAGGGGAGTATTCTGGAAACACCATATATTTT

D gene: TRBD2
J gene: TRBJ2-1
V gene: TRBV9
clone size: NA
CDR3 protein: CASSVSPSGEGFF
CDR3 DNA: TGTGCCAGCAGCGTCAGCCCGAGCGGGGAGGGGTTCTTC

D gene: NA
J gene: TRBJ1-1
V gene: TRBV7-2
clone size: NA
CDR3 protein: CASSLAGQGYTEAFF
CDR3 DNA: TGTGCCAGCAGCTTAGCGGGCCAGGGCTACACTGAAGCTTTCTTT

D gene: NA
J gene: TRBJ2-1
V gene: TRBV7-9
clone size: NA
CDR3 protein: CASSLGSNNEQFF
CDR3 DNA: TGTGCCAGCAGCTTGGGCAGCAACAATGAGCAGTTCTTC

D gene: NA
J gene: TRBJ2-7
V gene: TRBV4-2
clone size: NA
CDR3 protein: CASSQDHQQGYEQYF
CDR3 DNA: TGTGCCAGCAGCCAAGATCATCAACAGGGCTACGAGCAGTACTTC

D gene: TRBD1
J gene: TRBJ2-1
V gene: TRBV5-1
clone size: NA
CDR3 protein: CASSLGDRGHYNEQFF
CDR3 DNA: TGCGCCAGCAGCTTGGGGGACAGGGGGCACTACAATGAGCAGTTCTTC

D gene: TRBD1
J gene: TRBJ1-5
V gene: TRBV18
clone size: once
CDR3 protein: CASSPGQGLNQPQHF
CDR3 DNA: TGTGCCAGCTCACCGGGACAGGGGTTGAATCAGCCCCAGCATTTT

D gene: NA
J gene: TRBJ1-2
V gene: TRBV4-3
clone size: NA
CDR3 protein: CASSPFRSYGYTF
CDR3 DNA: TGCGCCAGCAGCCCGTTCAGGTCCTATGGCTACACCTTC

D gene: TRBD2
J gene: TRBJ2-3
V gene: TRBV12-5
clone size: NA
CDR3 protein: CASGLAGGPGDTQYF
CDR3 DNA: TGTGCTAGTGGTCTGGCGGGGGGGCCGGGAGATACGCAGTATTTT

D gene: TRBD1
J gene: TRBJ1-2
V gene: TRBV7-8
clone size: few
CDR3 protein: CASSSRDRGETGTYGYTF
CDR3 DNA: TGTGCCAGCAGCTCCCGGGACAGGGGAGAAACGGGCACCTATGGCTACACCTTC

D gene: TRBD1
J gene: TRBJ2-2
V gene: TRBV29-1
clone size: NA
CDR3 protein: CSVVGQGALTGELFF
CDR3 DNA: TGCAGCGTTGTGGGACAGGGGGCGCTTACCGGGGAGCTGTTTTTT

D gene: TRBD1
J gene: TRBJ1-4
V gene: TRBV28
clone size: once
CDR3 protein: CASSPPGQGGGEKLFF
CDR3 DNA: TGTGCCAGCAGTCCCCCCGGACAGGGAGGTGGAGAAAAACTGTTTTTT

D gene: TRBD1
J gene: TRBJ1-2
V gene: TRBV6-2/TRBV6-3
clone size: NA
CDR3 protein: CASSYPGTVYGYTF
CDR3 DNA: TGTGCCAGCAGTTACCCTGGGACAGTTTATGGCTACACCTTC

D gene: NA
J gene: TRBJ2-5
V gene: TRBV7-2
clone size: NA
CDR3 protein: CASSLAGQGYQETQYF
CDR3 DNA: TGTGCCAGCAGCTTAGCGGGGCAGGGGTACCAAGAGACCCAGTACTTC